A selection of T cell receptor beta chains follows, all from one sample in a study of human T cells and chemical hapten exposure. TCRdb reanalysed the RACE reads using MiXCR and keeps one entry per CDR3 protein. The data contain 65,000 to 90,000 distinct CDR3 sequences, approximately 14% of them seen just once; the ten biggest clones take up 4% to 6%. The starting material was whole blood, obtained in connection with sensitization to the hapten diphenylcyclopropenone (DPC). These receptor sequences come from a woman in her 50s with alopecia areata. Some clones in this sample may be carry-over from other donors' samples. The CDR3 runs from the conserved cysteine through the conserved F or W. A D gene is named only where the DNA matches it firmly. The size entry is marked missing in some rows and otherwise reads once, few, many or a size class.

j_call clone_size v_call d_call cdr3_nt cdr3_aa
TRBJ1-6 few TRBV20-1 TRBD1 TGCAGTGCTAGGGGACAGCCAGATAATTCACCCCTCCACTTT CSARGQPDNSPLHF
TRBJ2-7 few TRBV20-1 - TGCAGTGCTAGGACAGATCTCTACGAGCAGTACTTC CSARTDLYEQYF
TRBJ2-5 few TRBV5-4 - TGTGCCAGCAGCTATTGGACAGTCCAAGAGACCCAGTACTTC CASSYWTVQETQYF
TRBJ2-2 many TRBV25-1 TRBD2 TGTGCCAGCAGTGATAGGGGACTAGCGGTCTCCGGGGAGCTGTTTTTT CASSDRGLAVSGELFF
TRBJ1-1 - TRBV10-3 - TGTGCCGTCATGAGGACCCTGGGTACCGGCAGTGTCACTGAAGCTTTCTTT CAVMRTLGTGSVTEAFF
TRBJ2-7 medium-sized TRBV7-9 - TGTGCCAGCAGCTTAGGAAGGGTCCCCTACGAGCAGTACTTC CASSLGRVPYEQYF
TRBJ2-2 few TRBV7-6 - TGTGCCAGCAGCTCCCTCACAGGGCTGAACACCGGGGAGCTGTTTTTT CASSSLTGLNTGELFF
TRBJ2-1 - TRBV9 - TGTGCCAGCAGCGTAGGGCAGGTCCATGAGCAGTTCTTC CASSVGQVHEQFF
TRBJ2-3 - TRBV4-1 TRBD1 TGCGCCAGCAGCCAAGTGGGCACAGGGGGCTTGGATACGCAGTATTTT CASSQVGTGGLDTQYF
TRBJ2-1 - TRBV18 TRBD1 TGTGCCAGCTCACCCGGGACAGGGGGCGGGGATGAGCAGTTCTTC CASSPGTGGGDEQFF
TRBJ2-3 once TRBV9 - TGTGCCAGCAGCGCCAGACCTTCGGCCTCAGATACGCAGTATTTT CASSARPSASDTQYF
TRBJ2-3 - TRBV6-6 - TGTGCCAGCAGAGACCCAGATACGCAGTATTTT CASRDPDTQYF
TRBJ1-4 few TRBV6-5 TRBD1 TGTGCCAGCAGTTCGTTCCCGGGACAGGGGTACAAACTGTTTTTT CASSSFPGQGYKLFF
TRBJ1-1 few TRBV3-1 - TGTGCCAGCAGCCAAGAAACCGGCGTGAACACTGAAGCTTTCTTT CASSQETGVNTEAFF
TRBJ2-2 few TRBV25-1 TRBD2 TGTGCCAGCAAGATCAGCGGGAGAGCCGGGGAGCTGTTTTTT CASKISGRAGELFF
TRBJ2-1 few TRBV12-3/TRBV12-4 TRBD2 TGTGCCAGCAGATCTCGACTAGCGGGAGATTCCAATGAGCAGTTCTTC CASRSRLAGDSNEQFF
TRBJ1-3 - TRBV20-1 TRBD1 TGCAGTGCTCCGGGACAGGCCGTCTCTGGAAACACCATATATTTT CSAPGQAVSGNTIYF
TRBJ1-1 - TRBV5-4 TRBD1 TGTGCCAGCAGCTTGGATCCCAGGGGGCAGATGAACACTGAAGCTTTCTTT CASSLDPRGQMNTEAFF
TRBJ2-7 - TRBV20-1 TRBD1 TGCAGTGCACTCGGACAGGGGGCGCATGAGCAGTACTTC CSALGQGAHEQYF
TRBJ2-3 few TRBV6-5 - TGTGCCAGCAGTTACCTACCCCTCACGGGTCAAGCTACGCAGTATTTT CASSYLPLTGQATQYF
TRBJ2-1 - TRBV6-5 - TGTGCCAGCAGTTACCGAGGGTCTAAACTCAATGAGCAGTTCTTC CASSYRGSKLNEQFF
TRBJ2-1 - TRBV10-2 TRBD2 TGCGCCAGCAGGGGTAGCGGGCCCTACAATGAGCAGTTCTTC CASRGSGPYNEQFF
TRBJ2-1 few TRBV2 - TGTGCCAGCTTAGGGGGAAGAAGGGAAGGACTAGAGCAGTTCTTC CASLGGRREGLEQFF
TRBJ1-5 few TRBV4-3 - TGCGCCAGCAGCCAAGACCGATTCGGAGGTACCAATCAGCCCCAGCATTTT CASSQDRFGGTNQPQHF
TRBJ2-2 many TRBV5-1 TRBD1 TGCGCCAGCAGCTTGGAAGGACAGGGGCAAAACGCCGGGGAGCTGTTTTTT CASSLEGQGQNAGELFF
TRBJ2-1 few TRBV6-5 TRBD2 TGTGCCAGCAACCTAGCGGGAGGCCATGAGCAGTTCTTC CASNLAGGHEQFF
TRBJ2-7 few TRBV9 - TGTGCCAGCAGCGTACGGGCCGGACCCTACGAGCAGTACTTC CASSVRAGPYEQYF
TRBJ2-2 - TRBV7-7 - TGTGCCAGCAGCCCAGGGGTCTTGAACACCGGGGAGCTGTTTTTT CASSPGVLNTGELFF
TRBJ2-7 - TRBV6-2/TRBV6-3 TRBD2 TGTGCCAGCAGGAACCCGGGACTAGCGGGCCTCTCCTACGAGCAGTACTTC CASRNPGLAGLSYEQYF
TRBJ1-1 - TRBV28 - TGTGCCAGCAGTTTTACTTCCAGGGTGAACACTGAAGCTTTCTTT CASSFTSRVNTEAFF
TRBJ1-1 many TRBV20-1 - TGCAGTGCTAGTGCCGGGGACACTGAAGCTTTCTTT CSASAGDTEAFF
TRBJ2-5 - TRBV3-1 - TGTGCCAGCGGCAAGTACCAAGAGACCCAGTACTTC CASGKYQETQYF
TRBJ2-5 few TRBV18 - TGTGCCAGCTCACCGCAGGGGACCGGGGAGACCCAGTACTTC CASSPQGTGETQYF
TRBJ2-2 - TRBV11-2 - TGTGCCAGCAGCTTAAGAGCCACCGGGGAGCTGTTTTTT CASSLRATGELFF
TRBJ2-7 - TRBV3-1 TRBD2 TGTGCCAGCAGCCAAGCTCGGGGCGGGAGTTTAGGCGAGCAGTACTTC CASSQARGGSLGEQYF
TRBJ2-2 - TRBV7-8 - TGTGCCAGCAGCTTAGTCCTTTCAAGCGGGTACACCGGGGAGCTGTTTTTT CASSLVLSSGYTGELFF
TRBJ2-7 - TRBV6-2/TRBV6-3 - TGTGCCAGCAGTGCGGTGGAGCTAGGCGAGCAGTACTTC CASSAVELGEQYF
TRBJ2-5 - TRBV7-2 - TGTGCCAGCAACGAGGGCGTGGACCAAGAGACCCAGTACTTC CASNEGVDQETQYF
TRBJ1-2 - TRBV11-2 - TGTGCCAGCAGCTTAGAACGGTCTGGCTACACCTTC CASSLERSGYTF
TRBJ1-5 - TRBV20-1 TRBD1 TGCAGTGCTAGGAGACAGGGGAATCAGCCCCAGCATTTT CSARRQGNQPQHF
TRBJ2-6 - TRBV14 TRBD1 TGTGCCAGCAGCCGACAGGGGAGCGGGGCCAACGTCCTGACTTTC CASSRQGSGANVLTF
TRBJ2-1 few TRBV7-9 - TGTGCCAGCAGCTTAGAACACGATGAGCAGTTCTTC CASSLEHDEQFF
TRBJ2-7 - TRBV20-1 - TGCAGTGCTAGGGGAGGACCCGGCTACGAGCAGTACTTC CSARGGPGYEQYF
TRBJ2-5 - TRBV5-1 - TGCGCCAGAACTAAAGAGACCCAGTACTTC CARTKETQYF
TRBJ2-1 - TRBV9 - TGTGCCAGCAGCGTAGCGGGGTTTTACAATGAGCAGTTCTTC CASSVAGFYNEQFF
TRBJ2-5 many TRBV6-2/TRBV6-3 TRBD2 TGTGCCAGCAGTTACTCATCCAGCGGGAGCGAGACCCAGTACTTC CASSYSSSGSETQYF
TRBJ2-1 many TRBV7-2 - TGTGCCAGCAGCCAAACGGTCACCTACAATGAGCAGTTCTTC CASSQTVTYNEQFF
TRBJ2-5 - TRBV5-6 - TGTGCCAGCAGCCGGATACCTAGTGGTCGTTGGGAGACCCAGTACTTC CASSRIPSGRWETQYF
TRBJ2-3 - TRBV18 TRBD1 TGTGCCAGCTCACCAAGACAGGGCTCGAGCATCACAGATACGCAGTATTTT CASSPRQGSSITDTQYF
TRBJ2-6 - TRBV19 TRBD1 TGTGCCAGTAGTATAGACGATCGTGGACAGGGTTTTTTCTTTGGGGCCAACGTCCTGACTTTC CASSIDDRGQGFFFGANVLTF
TRBJ2-3 - TRBV29-1 TRBD1 TGCAGCGTTGAAGGACAGGGATCGCCAGATACGCAGTATTTT CSVEGQGSPDTQYF
TRBJ2-7 - TRBV29-1 TRBD2 TGCAGCGTTGCCCCAGGGACTAGCGGAGCCTACGAGCAGTACTTC CSVAPGTSGAYEQYF
TRBJ1-1 few TRBV29-1 - TGCAGCGTTAATCGGGGGAACACTGAAGCTTTCTTT CSVNRGNTEAFF